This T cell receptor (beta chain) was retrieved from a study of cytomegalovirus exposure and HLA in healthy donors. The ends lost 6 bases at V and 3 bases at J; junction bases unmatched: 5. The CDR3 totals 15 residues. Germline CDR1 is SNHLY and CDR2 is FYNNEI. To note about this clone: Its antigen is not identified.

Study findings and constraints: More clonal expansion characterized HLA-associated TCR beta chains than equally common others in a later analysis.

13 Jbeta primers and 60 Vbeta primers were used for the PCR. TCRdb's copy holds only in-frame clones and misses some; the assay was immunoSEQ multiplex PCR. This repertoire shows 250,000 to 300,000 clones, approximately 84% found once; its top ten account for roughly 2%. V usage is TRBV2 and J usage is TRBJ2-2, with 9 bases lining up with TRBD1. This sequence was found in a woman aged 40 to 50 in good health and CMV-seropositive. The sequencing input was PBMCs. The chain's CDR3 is CASSQQGAYTGELFF. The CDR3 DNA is TGTGCCAGCAGCCAACAGGGGGCCTACACCGGGGAGCTGTTTTTT.